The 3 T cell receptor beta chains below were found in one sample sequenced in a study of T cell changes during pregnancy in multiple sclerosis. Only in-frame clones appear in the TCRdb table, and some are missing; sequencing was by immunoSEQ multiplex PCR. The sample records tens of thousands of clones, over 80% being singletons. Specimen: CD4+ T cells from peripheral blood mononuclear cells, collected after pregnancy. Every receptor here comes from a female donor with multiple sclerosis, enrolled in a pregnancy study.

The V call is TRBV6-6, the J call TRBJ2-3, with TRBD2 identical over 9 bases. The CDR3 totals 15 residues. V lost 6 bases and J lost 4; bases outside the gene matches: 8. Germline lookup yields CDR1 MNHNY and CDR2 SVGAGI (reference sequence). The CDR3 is CASRNSGSLADTQYF. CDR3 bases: TGTGCCAGCAGGAATAGCGGGAGTTTGGCAGATACGCAGTATTTT.

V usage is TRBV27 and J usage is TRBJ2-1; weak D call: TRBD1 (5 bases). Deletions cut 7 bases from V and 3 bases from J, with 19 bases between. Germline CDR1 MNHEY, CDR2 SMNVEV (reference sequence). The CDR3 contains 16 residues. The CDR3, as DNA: TGTGCCAGCATCTCCAAGTGGGGCCTGAACTACAATGAGCAGTTCTTC. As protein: CASISKWGLNYNEQFF.

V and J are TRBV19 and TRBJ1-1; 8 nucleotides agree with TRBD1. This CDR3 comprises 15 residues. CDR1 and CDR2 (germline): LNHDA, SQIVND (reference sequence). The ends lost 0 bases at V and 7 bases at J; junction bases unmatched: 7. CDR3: CASSIDLRTGSEAFF. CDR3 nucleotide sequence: TGTGCCAGTAGTATAGATCTTAGGACAGGGAGTGAAGCTTTCTTT.